Sequencing of this TCR beta chain was carried out in a study of shared clonotypes between healthy human individuals. The wider study: Plates per donor: three CD4 naive, three CD4 memory, two CD8 naive, one CD8 memory.

Clones were read by immunoSEQ multiplex PCR, and TCRdb kept only the in-frame ones, dropping some. The table has more than 2 million clones, roughly 94% seen once. Germline V CDR1 and CDR2: SNHLY, FYNNEI. This CDR3 has 11 amino acids. Comment on this clone: What it binds is unknown. The junction differs from germline at one of its ends, possibly a read error.

Study-wide results and limits: The four-donor shared clonotypes exceeded non-shared clonotypes in generation probability, with non-shared ones scoring lower.

A CD45RA+ naive subset and a CD45RA-negative memory subset were split from CD4+ cells. The chain combines TRBV2 with TRBJ1-1; D ambiguous. This clonotype was sampled from a man between 18 and 35 years old in good health. The sample taken for sequencing was naive CD4+ T cells sorted from blood. Subset of the sample: CD45RA+ positively selected. Here the CDR3 reads CASSEALKTHF. The CDR3 DNA is TGTGCCAGCAGTGAAGCGCTTAAAACGCATTTT. Filled out from reference TRBV2 and TRBJ1-1, the complete variable domain reads EPEVTQTPSHQVTQMGQEVILRCVPISNHLYFYWYRQILGQKVEFLVSFYNNEISEKSEIFDDQFSVERPDGSNFTLKIRSTKLEDSAMYFCASSEALKTHFGQGTRLTVV.